The clone carrying this T cell receptor (beta chain) was observed many times. Via MiXCR, TCRdb re-called the RT-PCR reads, giving one row per CDR3 protein. The sample contains fewer than 250,000 distinct CDR3 sequences, 13% to 15% of which appear only once. The data were taken from a study of response to subunit inactivated influenza vaccine. The CDR3 contains 14 residues. The germline gives CDR1 SGHAT, CDR2 FQDESV (reference sequence). V trimming: 5 bases; J trimming: 0 bases; junction bases outside the gene matches: 4. V is TRBV11-1 and J is TRBJ2-7, with 7 bases fitting TRBD1. The source is a man in his fifties who received an inactivated influenza vaccine. This sample comprised CD8+ T cells sorted from PBMCs, obtained about 5 days after vaccination. The CDR3 region is CASSIQGSSYEQYF. As DNA, the CDR3 is TGTGCCAGCAGCATACAGGGGAGCTCCTACGAGCAGTACTTC. The complete variable domain, with remaining parts taken from reference TRBV11-1 and TRBJ2-7, reads EAEVAQSPRYKITEKSQAVAFWCDPISGHATLYWYRQILGQGPELLVQFQDESVVDDSQLPKDRFSAERLKGVDSTLKIQPAELGDSAMYLCASSIQGSSYEQYFGPGTRLTVT.